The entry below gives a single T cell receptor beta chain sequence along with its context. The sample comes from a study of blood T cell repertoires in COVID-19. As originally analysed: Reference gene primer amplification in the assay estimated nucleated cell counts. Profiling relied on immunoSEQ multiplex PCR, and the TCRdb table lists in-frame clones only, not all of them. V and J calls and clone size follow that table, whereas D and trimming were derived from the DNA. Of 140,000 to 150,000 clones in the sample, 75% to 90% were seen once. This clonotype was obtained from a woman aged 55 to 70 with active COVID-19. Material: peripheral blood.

CDR3 DNA sequence: TGTGCCAGCAGCCCGACAGGGCACCATATGACTGAAGCTTTCTTT. Translating gives CASSPTGHHMTEAFF. The gene calls are TRBV3-1 (or the pseudogene TRBV3-2) and TRBJ1-1; TRBD1 matches at 7 bases. The CDR3 sequence is 15 residues long. Trimming cost V 4 bases and J 5 bases; bases outside gene matches: 10. Germline V gene data show CDR1 as LGHDT and CDR2 as YNNKEL (reference sequence).